These T cell receptor beta chains were read from a single sample in a study of blood T cell repertoires in COVID-19. Sequencing used immunoSEQ multiplex PCR; TCRdb keeps in-frame clones, though not all of them. The table includes under 350,000 clones, roughly 91% detected once. Sequencing was done on a sample of peripheral blood. These TCRs come from a woman between 25 and 40 years old with COVID-19, enrolled during active disease. Both conserved end residues are part of each CDR3. The order of the fields is D gene, clone size, J gene, V gene, CDR3 DNA, CDR3 protein. A D gene is named only where the DNA matches it firmly. Expanded clones get a size class; other rows say once, few or many, or leave the size out.

-	-	TRBJ1-6	TRBV5-6	TGTGCCAGCAGCGCGGGGGGGCCACCCCTCCACTTT	CASSAGGPPLHF
-	-	TRBJ2-6	TRBV18	TGTGCCAGCTCCCCTCAGGAGGGACCACCGACCTCTGGGGCCAACGTCCTGACTTTC	CASSPQEGPPTSGANVLTF
-	-	TRBJ2-4	TRBV7-6	TGTGCCAGCAGCCTTGGGACTCCCCAGTACTTC	CASSLGTPQYF
TRBD1	once	TRBJ2-2	TRBV3-1/TRBV3-2	TGTGCCAGCAGCCCTCGGGACAGGTACACCGGGGAGCTGTTTTTT	CASSPRDRYTGELFF
TRBD1	-	TRBJ1-2	TRBV27	TGTGCCAGCAGTGACAGGGGCGGTATTGACTATGGCTACACCTTC	CASSDRGGIDYGYTF
-	-	TRBJ1-1	TRBV27	TGTGCCAGCAGTCCCAGTGGGGGGGCGAACACTGAAGCTTTCTTT	CASSPSGGANTEAFF
TRBD1	-	TRBJ1-1	TRBV5-4	TGTGCCAGCAGCTTGGTGGGACAGGGGTCTGAAGCTTTCTTT	CASSLVGQGSEAFF
-	-	TRBJ2-3	TRBV4-3	TGCGCCAGCAGCCAAGAACTGGGCGGGGGCACAGATACGCAGTATTTT	CASSQELGGGTDTQYF
TRBD1	-	TRBJ1-1	TRBV25-1	TGTGCCAGCAGCCCCACAGGGGCTGAAGCTTTCTTT	CASSPTGAEAFF
-	-	TRBJ2-5	TRBV6-1	TGTGCCAGCAGTGAAGAGGAGGGGGCGGGCATGGAGACCCAGTACTTC	CASSEEEGAGMETQYF
-	-	TRBJ1-1	TRBV28	TGTGCCAGCACTTCCTCCCACAGGGTCTACACTGAAGCTTTCTTT	CASTSSHRVYTEAFF
TRBD1	-	TRBJ1-1	TRBV5-1	TGCGCCAGCAGCCCTGGGACAGGGGGTACTGAAGCTTTCTTT	CASSPGTGGTEAFF
-	-	TRBJ2-3	TRBV2	TGTGCCAGCAGTGGACTAGTTGCTACGCAGTATTTT	CASSGLVATQYF
TRBD2	-	TRBJ2-3	TRBV7-9	TGTGCCAGCAGCCCAGGGACTAGCGGGGGTCATACGCAGTATTTT	CASSPGTSGGHTQYF
-	-	TRBJ2-1	TRBV19	TGTGCCAGTAGAACAGGGAGGGGGGAGCAGTTCTTC	CASRTGRGEQFF
-	-	TRBJ1-3	TRBV12-5	TGTGCTAGTGGTTTGGAGCACCGGTCCGGAAACACCATATATTTT	CASGLEHRSGNTIYF
-	-	TRBJ1-4	TRBV4-2	TGTGCCAGCAGCCAGGACACACAGATTGAAAAACTGTTTTTT	CASSQDTQIEKLFF
TRBD2	-	TRBJ2-5	TRBV13	TGTGCCAGCAGTTCCGGGACTAGCGGGGGAAAGACCCAGTACTTC	CASSSGTSGGKTQYF
TRBD1	-	TRBJ1-1	TRBV19	TGTGCCAGTAGTATCGGGACAGGGATGAACACTGAAGCTTTCTTT	CASSIGTGMNTEAFF
-	-	TRBJ1-6	TRBV19	TGTGCCAGTAGTATAGCGAATTCACCCCTCCACTTT	CASSIANSPLHF
TRBD1	few	TRBJ1-5	TRBV5-1	TGCGCCAGCAGATCTGGGACAGGGAATCAGCCCCAGCATTTT	CASRSGTGNQPQHF
TRBD1	-	TRBJ1-1	TRBV9	TGTGCCAGCAGCCAAACAGGGGGCGCGTCTAGTCGTCGGACTGAAGCTTTCTTT	CASSQTGGASSRRTEAFF
TRBD1	-	TRBJ1-2	TRBV7-9	TGTGCCAGCAGCCCTAACAGGGGAGACTATGGCTACACCTTC	CASSPNRGDYGYTF
TRBD1	-	TRBJ2-7	TRBV18	TGTGCCAGCTCGGGGGGACAGGGTTCCTACGAGCAGTACTTC	CASSGGQGSYEQYF
TRBD2	-	TRBJ2-6	TRBV4-2	TGTGCCAGCAGCCAAGCCAGCGGGGGGGCTGGGGCCAACGTCCTGACTTTC	CASSQASGGAGANVLTF
-	-	TRBJ2-7	TRBV3-1/TRBV3-2	TGTGCCAGCAGCCAATACAAGGCTCGCAGCGATCCAACCCTTATTTACGAGCAGTACTTC	CASSQYKARSDPTLIYEQYF
TRBD2	-	TRBJ2-1	TRBV6-5	TGTGCCAGCAGTTACTCGCTCGGGGCGGGAGGCAATGAGCAGTTCTTC	CASSYSLGAGGNEQFF
-	-	TRBJ1-2	TRBV3-1/TRBV3-2	TGTGCCAGCAGCCAAGCGGGGGTCTATGGCTACACCTTC	CASSQAGVYGYTF
-	-	TRBJ2-7	TRBV5-4	TGTGCCAGCAGAAGGTCGGGAGCCTACGAGCAGTACTTC	CASRRSGAYEQYF
-	-	TRBJ1-6	TRBV6-5	TGTGCCAGCAGTTACGCAGGACAGTTAGATTCACCCCTCCACTTT	CASSYAGQLDSPLHF
TRBD1	-	TRBJ1-2	TRBV7-9	TGTGCCAGCAGTCAGGACAGGGCAGGCTATGGCTACACCTTC	CASSQDRAGYGYTF
TRBD1	-	TRBJ2-7	TRBV11-3	TGTGCCAGCTCCCATGGACAGGGCTACGAGCAGTACTTC	CASSHGQGYEQYF
-	-	TRBJ1-2	TRBV2	TGTGCCACCAAAAAAGCGGGCTCTCGTAACTATGGCTACACCTTC	CATKKAGSRNYGYTF
TRBD1	-	TRBJ1-2	TRBV2	TGTGCCAGCAGTGAAGCGCTTCTCGTCAGGGGGCACGGCTACACCTTC	CASSEALLVRGHGYTF
-	-	TRBJ2-3	TRBV10-3	TGTGCCACTTCTAGCACAGATACGCAGTATTTT	CATSSTDTQYF
TRBD2	-	TRBJ2-7	TRBV6-1	TGTGCCAGCAGTGAACTAGCGGGGAGCTCCTACGAGCAGTACTTC	CASSELAGSSYEQYF
-	-	TRBJ1-2	TRBV5-1	TGCGCCAGCAGCCCAGGGTATGGCTACACCTTC	CASSPGYGYTF
-	-	TRBJ1-5	TRBV28	TGTGCCAGCAGTTTGAGGGCATTCTATAGCAATCAGCCCCAGCATTTT	CASSLRAFYSNQPQHF
TRBD1	-	TRBJ1-1	TRBV2	TGTGCCAGCAGTGGACAGGGGGGGAACACTGAAGCTTTCTTT	CASSGQGGNTEAFF
TRBD2	-	TRBJ2-2	TRBV7-2	TGTGCCAGCAGCTTTGTAGCGGGGGACACCGGGGAGCTGTTTTTT	CASSFVAGDTGELFF
TRBD1	-	TRBJ2-4	TRBV9	TGTGCCAGCAGCCTTGGGACAGGGGGACAGTACATTCAGTACTTC	CASSLGTGGQYIQYF
-	-	TRBJ1-2	TRBV5-6	TGTGCCAGCAGCTTGGGGCGGGGAAGAGCTGGCTACACCTTC	CASSLGRGRAGYTF
-	-	TRBJ2-7	TRBV3-1/TRBV3-2	TGTGCCAGCAGCCAGGCTTACGAGCAGTACTTC	CASSQAYEQYF
TRBD2	-	TRBJ2-3	TRBV2	TGTGCCAGCAGCCGGGACAAAGCTTCTAGCGGGGGGGCCGCAGATACGCAGTATTTT	CASSRDKASSGGAADTQYF
-	once	TRBJ2-5	TRBV30	TGTGCCTTGACTATAGGCAGCGGCCAAGAGACCCAGTACTTC	CALTIGSGQETQYF
-	-	TRBJ2-5	TRBV15	TGTGCCACCAGCAGAACGAGGGTCGCGACCCAGTACTTC	CATSRTRVATQYF
-	-	TRBJ1-4	TRBV3-1/TRBV3-2	TGTGCCAGCAGCCACCCGGCGGGGATGAGAAGGGCAACTAATGAAAAACTGTTTTTT	CASSHPAGMRRATNEKLFF
-	-	TRBJ1-2	TRBV4-3	TGCGCCAGCAGCCAAACCCGCGTTACCTATGGCTACACCTTC	CASSQTRVTYGYTF
TRBD1	-	TRBJ2-3	TRBV28	TGTGCCAGCAGTACAGGGGGCGCGGGCACAGATACGCAGTATTTT	CASSTGGAGTDTQYF
-	-	TRBJ1-1	TRBV6-5	TGTGCCAGCAGGGAGACAGCGAACACTGAAGCTTTCTTT	CASRETANTEAFF
-	-	TRBJ2-1	TRBV30	TGTGCCTGGAGTAACGCGGCGGGGTCCTACAATGAGCAGTTCTTC	CAWSNAAGSYNEQFF